Presented here are 21 T cell receptor beta chains from one specimen sequenced in a study of T cell repertoires in cytomegalovirus infection. TCRdb reprocessed the reads with MiXCR, giving one entry per CDR3 protein. The profile covers 76,000 or so distinct CDR3 sequences, with roughly 3.6% appearing a single time and around 4.9% taken by the ten largest. Sequencing used PBMCs. Source of these receptors: a human donor in good health (CMV status not recorded). Some clones in this sample may be carry-over from other donors' samples.

This clonotype has a count of ten or more. The gene calls are TRBV28 and TRBJ2-7, with 7 positions matching TRBD1. Trimming at V came to 7 bases and at J to 7 bases, leaving 13 bases not matched to a gene. Germline V lookup: CDR1 MDHEN, CDR2 SYDVKM. The CDR3 has 14 amino acids. In DNA, the CDR3 is TGTGCCAGCACAAAGACAGGGCTCCCTCGGGAGCAGTACTTC. Translation gives CASTKTGLPREQYF.

This clonotype showed up many times. The V call is TRBV10-3, the J call TRBJ1-4, with D perhaps matching TRBD1 (5 bases). The ends were cut back, 8 bases at V and 7 bases at J, with 11 bases in the middle. This CDR3 has 12 residues. The V gene's germline CDR1 is ENHRY and CDR2 SYGVKD. CDR3 nucleotide sequence: TGTGCCATCGGGGGGGATGGTGAAAAACTGTTTTTT. It is translated as CAIGGDGEKLFF.

This clonotype showed up many times. The V call is TRBV9, the J call TRBJ1-1, with no clear D. Per the germline V gene, CDR1 is SGDLS and CDR2 is YYNGEE. This CDR3 contains 14 residues. V lost 4 bases and J lost 0, with 10 bases in between. In DNA form, the CDR3 reads TGTGCCAGCAGCCGCTCGGGAATGAACACTGAAGCTTTCTTT. Translating gives CASSRSGMNTEAFF.

This clonotype was observed many times. The chain joins TRBV6-5 to TRBJ1-4; 8 positions match TRBD1. The trim removed 6 bases at V and 7 bases at J, leaving 7 bases unmatched. CDR3 length equals 14 residues. CDR1 MNHEY and CDR2 SVGAGI come from the germline V gene. In DNA form, the CDR3 reads TGTGCCAGCAGATACAGGGGGTTCGGTGAAAAACTGTTTTTT. Its translation: CASRYRGFGEKLFF.

In this sample, this clonotype turned up many times. J is TRBJ2-1 and V is TRBV6-6; weak D call: TRBD2 (6 bases). The CDR3 runs to 12 residues. The ends were cut back, 2 bases at V and 9 bases at J, with 8 bases in the middle. Germline V gene data show CDR1 as MNHNY and CDR2 as SVGAGI (reference sequence). The CDR3 sequence: CASSYRESEQFF. In DNA form, the CDR3 reads TGTGCCAGCAGTTACCGGGAGAGTGAGCAGTTCTTC.

This clonotype was seen ten or more times. The CDR3 nucleotides are TGTGCCAGCAGCTGGGACAGGGACTACAATGAGCAGTTCTTC. Protein product: CASSWDRDYNEQFF. J is TRBJ2-1 and V is TRBV7-9; TRBD1 aligns across 9 bases. The J segment lost 3 bases and the V segment lost 4 bases, leaving 1 base of the junction unmatched. Germline V gives CDR1 SEHNR, CDR2 FQNEAQ (reference sequence). This CDR3 spans 14 amino acids.

This clonotype was recorded many times. The junction departs from germline at one end; a sequencing error may be responsible. The chain combines TRBV7-7 with TRBJ1-1, with D maybe TRBD1 (6 bases). The V gene's germline CDR1 is SSHAT and CDR2 FNYEAQ (reference sequence). This CDR3 comprises 13 residues. The CDR3 protein is CASSTGMNTEAFF. In DNA form, the CDR3 reads TGTGCTAGCAGCACAGGGATGAACACTGAAGCTTTCTTT.

This clonotype was seen many times. The chain employs TRBV28 and TRBJ2-7; no clear D. The germline V and J ends were trimmed by 7 bases and 2 bases, with 15 bases remaining between them. The CDR3 contains 14 residues. Germline CDR1 is MDHEN and CDR2 is SYDVKM. The CDR3 DNA sequence: TGTGCCAGCAACCCCACCGGGCCCCCCTACGAGCAGTACTTC. This gives the protein CASNPTGPPYEQYF. The full variable domain, in which reference TRBV28 and TRBJ2-7 provide the parts outside the CDR3, is DVKVTQSSRYLVKRTGEKVFLECVQDMDHENMFWYRQDPGLGLRLIYFSYDVKMKEKGDIPEGYSVSREKKERFSLILESASTNQTSMYLCASNPTGPPYEQYFGPGTRLTVT.

This clonotype has ten or more counts. CDR3 region: CASSKGGYEQYF. The CDR3 DNA follows: TGTGCCAGCAGCAAAGGGGGTTACGAGCAGTACTTC. The chain recombines TRBV6-2 or TRBV6-3 with TRBJ2-7; tentatively, D is TRBD1 (6 bases). CDR1 and CDR2 (germline): MNHEY, SVGEGT. Trimming shortened V by 6 bases and J by 4 bases, and 10 bases separated the two germline ends. The CDR3 loop spans 12 amino acids.

Many counts were recorded for this clonotype. This chain uses TRBV20-1 with TRBJ2-5; 8 bases are shared with TRBD1. Germline V gives CDR1 DFQATT, CDR2 SNEGSKA (reference sequence). The CDR3 length is 16 residues. J lost 7 bases, V lost 4 bases, and 17 bases had no gene match. The CDR3 is CSANQDRGSLRSTQYF. Here the CDR3 DNA reads TGCAGTGCTAACCAAGACAGGGGAAGCCTTAGATCGACCCAGTACTTC.

This clonotype showed up many times. The V call is TRBV11-2, the J call TRBJ2-1; a weak D match, TRBD2 (6 bases). Germline CDR1 SGHAT, CDR2 FQNNGV. The CDR3 has 16 residues. The germline V and J ends were trimmed by 5 bases and 2 bases, with 16 bases remaining between them. CDR3 loop: CASSPSGYLAYNEQFF. The CDR3 DNA follows: TGTGCCAGCAGCCCCAGCGGGTATCTGGCCTACAATGAGCAGTTCTTC.

This clonotype was counted many times. The chain combines TRBV7-8 with TRBJ1-6; D might be TRBD1 (6 bases). CDR1 is SGHVS, CDR2 FQNEAQ, per germline. The CDR3 length is 14 residues. V lost 5 bases and J 10 bases, leaving 15 bases between the germline ends. This CDR3 is CASSRLDSRSPLHF. Here the CDR3 DNA reads TGTGCCAGCAGCCGCTTGGACAGCAGATCACCCCTCCACTTT.

At least ten counts were recorded for this clonotype. The chain is built from TRBV5-6 and TRBJ2-1; 8 nucleotides agree with TRBD2. Germline CDR1 is SGHDT and CDR2 is YYEEEE. This CDR3 has 16 amino acids. The V gene end was trimmed by 0 bases and the J gene end by 7 bases; junction bases not matched to a gene: 9. The CDR3 coding sequence is TGTGCCAGCAGCTTGGTTGGGACTAGAGAGGGGAATGAGCAGTTCTTC. It translates to CASSLVGTREGNEQFF.

This clonotype was detected ten times or more. V gene TRBV28 combines with J gene TRBJ2-7; D is unresolved. This CDR3 has 15 residues. The V and J ends lost 2 bases and 3 bases respectively, with 14 bases between them. Germline-derived CDR1 and CDR2 are MDHEN and SYDVKM. CDR3 sequence (DNA): TGTGCCAGCAGTTTAAGCCTGGGATCGGGCTACGAGCAGTACTTC. This gives the protein CASSLSLGSGYEQYF. Looking up the rest from reference TRBV28 and TRBJ2-7 gives the full variable domain: DVKVTQSSRYLVKRTGEKVFLECVQDMDHENMFWYRQDPGLGLRLIYFSYDVKMKEKGDIPEGYSVSREKKERFSLILESASTNQTSMYLCASSLSLGSGYEQYFGPGTRLTVT.

This clonotype was detected many times. This chain connects TRBV7-2 to TRBJ1-1; no clear D gene. The CDR3 length is 13 residues. The germline V and J ends were trimmed by 3 bases and 1 base, with 6 bases remaining between them. Germline CDR1 reads SGHTA; CDR2 reads FQGNSA. For the CDR3, the DNA is TGTGCCAGCAGCTTTAGTACGAACACTGAAGCTTTCTTT. It yields the protein CASSFSTNTEAFF. The whole variable domain, remainder taken from reference TRBV7-2 and TRBJ1-1, is GAGVSQSPSNKVTEKGKDVELRCDPISGHTALYWYRQSLGQGLEFLIYFQGNSAPDKSGLPSDRFSAERTGGSVSTLTIQRTQQEDSAVYLCASSFSTNTEAFFGQGTRLTVV.

This clonotype was counted many times. The rearrangement joins TRBV10-1 to TRBJ2-2, with D possibly being TRBD1 (5 bases). The germline gives CDR1 WNHNN, CDR2 SYGVQD (reference sequence). This CDR3 spans 13 amino acids. V was pared by 3 bases and J by 7 bases, with 9 bases between. CDR3 coding DNA: TGCGCCAGCAGTGAACAGGCTGACGGGGAGCTGTTTTTT. Protein sequence: CASSEQADGELFF.

This clonotype has at least ten counts. The genes are TRBV7-3 and TRBJ2-6; D gene unclear. V was clipped by 1 base and J by 1 base, with 8 bases between them. Germline V lookup: CDR1 SGHTA, CDR2 FQGTGA. The CDR3 runs 16 residues. The DNA of the CDR3 is TGTGCCAGCAGCTTAAGAGCCGCGTCTGGGGCCAACGTCCTGACTTTC. Its translation is CASSLRAASGANVLTF.

This clonotype was detected many times. The rearrangement links TRBV28 to TRBJ1-5; 7 positions agree with TRBD1. J lost 2 bases, V lost 5 bases, and 6 bases had no gene match. Germline V gene data show CDR1 as MDHEN and CDR2 as SYDVKM. The CDR3 loop spans 15 amino acids. In DNA, the CDR3 is TGTGCCAGCAGTGACAACACAGGGGGCAATCAGCCCCAGCATTTT. Encoded protein: CASSDNTGGNQPQHF.

This clonotype was recorded many times. This rearrangement joins TRBV7-8 to TRBJ2-7; D might be TRBD2 (7 bases). The CDR3 length is 15 residues. The V end lost 5 bases, the J end lost 4 bases, and 18 bases lay between the germline ends. The germline CDR1 and CDR2 sequences are SGHVS and FQNEAQ. The CDR3, as DNA: TGTGCCAGCAGCGAGGGGGGGGGGGGGGGATACGAGCAGTACTTC. Translated: CASSEGGGGGYEQYF.

This clonotype was detected ten times or more. V is TRBV7-2 and J is TRBJ2-3; 9 bases are shared with TRBD2. CDR3 length equals 14 residues. V was clipped by 2 bases and J by 6 bases; unmatched bases: 3. Per the germline V gene, CDR1 is SGHTA and CDR2 is FQGNSA. The chain's CDR3 is CASSLLAGYDTQYF. The CDR3 bases are TGTGCCAGCAGCTTACTAGCGGGGTACGATACGCAGTATTTT. The full variable domain, with the rest looked up from reference TRBV7-2 and TRBJ2-3, is GAGVSQSPSNKVTEKGKDVELRCDPISGHTALYWYRQSLGQGLEFLIYFQGNSAPDKSGLPSDRFSAERTGGSVSTLTIQRTQQEDSAVYLCASSLLAGYDTQYFGPGTRLTVL.

This clonotype was detected many times. The rearrangement uses TRBV20-1 and TRBJ2-2; perhaps TRBD1 as D (5 bases). V dropped 3 bases and J dropped 1 base, with 15 bases sitting between them. The CDR3 has 16 amino acids. Germline V gene lookup returns CDR1 DFQATT and CDR2 SNEGSKA (reference sequence). CDR3 nucleotides: TGCAGTGCTAGTCAGGGTAATCCGGGGAACACCGGGGAGCTGTTTTTT. It specifies CSASQGNPGNTGELFF.